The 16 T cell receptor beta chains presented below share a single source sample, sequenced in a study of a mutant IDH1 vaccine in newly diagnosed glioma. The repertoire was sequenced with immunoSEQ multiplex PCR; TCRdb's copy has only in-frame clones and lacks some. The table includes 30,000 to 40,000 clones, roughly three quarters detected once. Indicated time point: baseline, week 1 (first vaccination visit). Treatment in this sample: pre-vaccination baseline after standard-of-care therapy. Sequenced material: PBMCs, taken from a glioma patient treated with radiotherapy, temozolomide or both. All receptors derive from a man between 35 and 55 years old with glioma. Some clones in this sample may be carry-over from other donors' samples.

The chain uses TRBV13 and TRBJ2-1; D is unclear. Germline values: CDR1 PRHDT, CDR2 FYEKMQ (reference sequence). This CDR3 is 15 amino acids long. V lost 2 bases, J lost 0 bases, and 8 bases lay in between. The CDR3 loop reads CASSLTVSSYNEQFF. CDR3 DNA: TGTGCCAGCAGCTTAACAGTTAGCTCCTACAATGAGCAGTTCTTC.

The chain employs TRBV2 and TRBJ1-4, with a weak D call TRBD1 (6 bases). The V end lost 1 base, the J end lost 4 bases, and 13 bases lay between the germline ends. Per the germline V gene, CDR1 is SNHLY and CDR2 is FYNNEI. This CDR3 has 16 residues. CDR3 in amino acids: CASSEVLGQLNEKLFF. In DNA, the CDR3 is TGTGCCAGCAGTGAAGTACTTGGACAGCTTAATGAAAAACTGTTTTTT.

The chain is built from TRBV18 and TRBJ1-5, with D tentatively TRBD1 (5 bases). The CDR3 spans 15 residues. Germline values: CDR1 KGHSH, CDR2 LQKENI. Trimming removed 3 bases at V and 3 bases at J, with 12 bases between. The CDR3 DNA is TGTGCCAGCTCACCTTTCACAGGAGACAATCAGCCCCAGCATTTT. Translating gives CASSPFTGDNQPQHF.

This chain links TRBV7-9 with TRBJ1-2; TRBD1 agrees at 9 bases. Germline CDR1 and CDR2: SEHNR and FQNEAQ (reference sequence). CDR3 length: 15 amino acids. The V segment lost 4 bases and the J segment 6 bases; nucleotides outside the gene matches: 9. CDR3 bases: TGTGCCAGCAGCTCTTGGGACAGGGCTTTAGATGGCTACACCTTC. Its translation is CASSSWDRALDGYTF. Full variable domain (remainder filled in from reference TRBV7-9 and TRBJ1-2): DTGVSQNPRHKITKRGQNVTFRCDPISEHNRLYWYRQTLGQGPEFLTYFQNEAQLEKSRLLSDRFSAERPKGSFSTLEIQRTEQGDSAMYLCASSSWDRALDGYTFGSGTRLTVV.

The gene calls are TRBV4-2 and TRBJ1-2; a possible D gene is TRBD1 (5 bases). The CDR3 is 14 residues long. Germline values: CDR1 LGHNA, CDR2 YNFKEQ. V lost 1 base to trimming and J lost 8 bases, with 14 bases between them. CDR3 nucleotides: TGTGCCAGCAGCCAAGCGGGACCGGCGCGGGGCTACACCTTC. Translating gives CASSQAGPARGYTF.

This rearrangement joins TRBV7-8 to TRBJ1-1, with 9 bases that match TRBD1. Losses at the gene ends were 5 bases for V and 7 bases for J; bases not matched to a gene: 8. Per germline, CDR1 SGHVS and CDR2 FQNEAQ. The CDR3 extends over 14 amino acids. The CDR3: CASSVGTGILEAFF. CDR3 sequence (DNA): TGTGCCAGCAGCGTCGGGACAGGGATCCTTGAAGCTTTCTTT.

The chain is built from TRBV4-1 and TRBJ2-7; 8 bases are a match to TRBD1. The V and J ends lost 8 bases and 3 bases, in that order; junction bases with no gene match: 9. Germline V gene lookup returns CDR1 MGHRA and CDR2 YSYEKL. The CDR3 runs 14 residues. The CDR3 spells CASAQGATGYEQYF. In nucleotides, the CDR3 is TGCGCCAGCGCCCAGGGGGCTACGGGCTACGAGCAGTACTTC.

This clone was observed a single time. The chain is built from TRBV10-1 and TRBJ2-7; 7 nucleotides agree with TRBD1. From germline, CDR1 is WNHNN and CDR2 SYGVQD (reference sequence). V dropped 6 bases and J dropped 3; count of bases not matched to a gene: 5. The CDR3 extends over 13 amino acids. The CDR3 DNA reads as TGCGCCAGCAGCGGGACAGAGAACTACGAGCAGTACTTC. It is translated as CASSGTENYEQYF.

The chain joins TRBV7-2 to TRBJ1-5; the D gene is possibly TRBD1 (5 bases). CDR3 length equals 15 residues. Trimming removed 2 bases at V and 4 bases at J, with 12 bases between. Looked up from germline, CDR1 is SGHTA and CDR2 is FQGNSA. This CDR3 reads CASSLIRVNNQPQHF. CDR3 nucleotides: TGTGCCAGCAGCTTAATCAGGGTTAATAATCAGCCCCAGCATTTT.

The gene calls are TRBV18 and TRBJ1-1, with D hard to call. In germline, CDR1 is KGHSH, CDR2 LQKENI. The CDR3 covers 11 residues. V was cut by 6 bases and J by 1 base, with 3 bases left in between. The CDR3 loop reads CASSGNTEAFF. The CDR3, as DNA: TGTGCCAGCTCCGGGAACACTGAAGCTTTCTTT. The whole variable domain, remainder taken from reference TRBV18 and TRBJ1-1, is NAGVMQNPRHLVRRRGQEARLRCSPMKGHSHVYWYRQLPEEGLKFMVYLQKENIIDESGMPKERFSAEFPKEGPSILRIQQVVRGDSAAYFCASSGNTEAFFGQGTRLTVV.

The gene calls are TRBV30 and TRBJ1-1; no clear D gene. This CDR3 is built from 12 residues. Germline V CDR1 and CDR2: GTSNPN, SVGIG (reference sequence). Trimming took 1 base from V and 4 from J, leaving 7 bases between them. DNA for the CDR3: TGTGCCTGGAGTGGTAGCGGCACTGAAGCTTTCTTT. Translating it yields CAWSGSGTEAFF.

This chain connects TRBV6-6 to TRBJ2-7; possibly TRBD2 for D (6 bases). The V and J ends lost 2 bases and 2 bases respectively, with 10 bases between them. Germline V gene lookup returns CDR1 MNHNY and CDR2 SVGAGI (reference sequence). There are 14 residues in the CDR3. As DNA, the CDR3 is TGTGCCAGCAGTTACGGTGGCGGGGCCTACGAGCAGTACTTC. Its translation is CASSYGGGAYEQYF.

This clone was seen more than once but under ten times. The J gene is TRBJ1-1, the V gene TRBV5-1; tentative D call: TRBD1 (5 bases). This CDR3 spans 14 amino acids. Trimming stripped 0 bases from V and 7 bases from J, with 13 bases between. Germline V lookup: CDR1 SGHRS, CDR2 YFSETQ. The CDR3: CASSLDGTRGEAFF. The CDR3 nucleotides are TGCGCCAGCAGCTTGGACGGGACCCGAGGTGAAGCTTTCTTT. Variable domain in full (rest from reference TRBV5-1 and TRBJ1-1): KAGVTQTPRYLIKTRGQQVTLSCSPISGHRSVSWYQQTPGQGLQFLFEYFSETQRNKGNFPGRFSGRQFSNSRSEMNVSTLELGDSALYLCASSLDGTRGEAFFGQGTRLTVV.

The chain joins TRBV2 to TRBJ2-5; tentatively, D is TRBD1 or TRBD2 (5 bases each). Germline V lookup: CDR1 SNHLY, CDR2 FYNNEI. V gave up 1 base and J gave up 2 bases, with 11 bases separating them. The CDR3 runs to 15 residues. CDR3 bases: TGTGCCAGCAGTGAAGGGGAGACAGAGCAAGAGACCCAGTACTTC. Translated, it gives CASSEGETEQETQYF.

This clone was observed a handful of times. CDR3 in amino acids: CASKPLSGGYEQYF. Here the CDR3 DNA reads TGTGCCAGCAAACCGCTTAGCGGGGGCTACGAGCAGTACTTC. The chain combines TRBV27 with TRBJ2-7; TRBD2 matches at 9 bases. Germline-derived CDR1 and CDR2 are MNHEY and SMNVEV (reference sequence). V lost 7 bases to trimming and J lost 3 bases; unmatched junction nucleotides: 7. The CDR3 has 14 amino acids.

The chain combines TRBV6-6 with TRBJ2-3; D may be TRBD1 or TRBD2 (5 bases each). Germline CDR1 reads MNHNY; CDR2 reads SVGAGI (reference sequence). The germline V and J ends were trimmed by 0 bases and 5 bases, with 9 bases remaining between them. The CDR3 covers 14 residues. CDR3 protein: CASSYSFGGDTQYF. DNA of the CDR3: TGTGCCAGCAGTTACTCTTTTGGGGGAGATACGCAGTATTTT.